The clone carrying this TCR beta chain appeared a few times. Authors' data handling: By means of reference gene primer amplification, nucleated cell counts were estimated. Using immunoSEQ multiplex PCR, the repertoire was profiled, and TCRdb retains in-frame clones only, with some absent. D and trimming were read from the DNA, whereas the V and J calls and clone size are those reported in that table. The sample has 85,000 to 110,000 clones; more than 75% are singletons. These data come from a study of blood T cell repertoires in COVID-19. In the study overall: Collection of acute and convalescent COVID-19 samples took place in the United States, Italy and Spain. From T cells, B-cell-depleted T cells, or PBMCs came the material, which was cDNA or gDNA.

This CDR3 has 14 residues. The germline V and J ends were trimmed by 2 bases and 4 bases, with 11 bases remaining between them. The germline V gene encodes CDR1 SEHNR and CDR2 FQNEAQ (reference sequence). The sample comprised peripheral blood. The chain has TRBV7-9 and TRBJ1-1, with a tentative D call TRBD1 (5 bases). This TCR was recovered from a human donor in a cohort sampled during active COVID-19. CDR3 bases: TGTGCCAGCAGCTTAAATGGGGGGAGCACTGAAGCTTTCTTT. Protein: CASSLNGGSTEAFF.